One sample yielded the 15 T cell receptor beta chains listed below, sequenced in a study of metastatic and nonmetastatic thyroid tumors. Patients underwent thyroid surgery, and none had received any treatment before it. TCRdb recomputed clones from the PCR reads via MiXCR. This table holds over 7,500 clones, under 30% found once. Sequenced material: adjacent normal tissue. The receptors here all came from a female donor with papillary thyroid cancer or a benign thyroid nodule (not recorded which). Some clones in this sample may be carry-over from other donors' samples.

In its sample, this clone is large (0.1 to 1%). The rearrangement uses TRBV6-2 or TRBV6-3 and TRBJ1-3, with D perhaps TRBD1 (5 bases). Germline assignment: CDR1 MNHEY and CDR2 SVGEGT. The ends were cut back, 4 bases at V and 0 bases at J, with 13 bases in the middle. The CDR3 covers 16 residues. The CDR3 region has the DNA TGTGCCAGCAGTTCCGGGACGGCAAGCTCTGGAAACACCATATATTTT. Translated: CASSSGTASSGNTIYF.

This clone was detected only a few times. A read error may produce the germline difference seen at one junction end. The chain links TRBV12-3 or TRBV12-4 to TRBJ2-1, with 11 bases aligning to TRBD2. This CDR3 comprises 12 residues. CDR3 sequence (DNA): TGTGCCAGCAGTATCCTTCCGGGACTAGCGGTCTTC. Amino acid sequence: CASSILPGLAVF.

The chain couples TRBV2 to TRBJ1-1; D is undetermined. V lost 6 bases to trimming and J lost 1 base, with 12 bases between them. This CDR3 is built from 14 residues. CDR1 and CDR2 (germline): SNHLY, FYNNEI. The CDR3 nucleotides are TGTGCCAGCAGCCTAACAGACAAGAACACTGAAGCTTTCTTT. It specifies CASSLTDKNTEAFF. Filled out from reference TRBV2 and TRBJ1-1, the complete variable domain reads EPEVTQTPSHQVTQMGQEVILRCVPISNHLYFYWYRQILGQKVEFLVSFYNNEISEKSEIFDDQFSVERPDGSNFTLKIRSTKLEDSAMYFCASSLTDKNTEAFFGQGTRLTVV.

This clone was picked up many times. The rearrangement joins TRBV7-3 to TRBJ2-2; 11 bases match TRBD2. This CDR3 has 16 amino acids. V was clipped by 4 bases and J by 1 base; unmatched bases: 2. CDR1 SGHTA and CDR2 FQGTGA come from the germline V gene. The CDR3 DNA sequence: TGTGCCAGCAGCTCCCTAGCGGGGGGGAACACCGGGGAGCTGTTTTTT. This encodes CASSSLAGGNTGELFF.

This clone is medium-sized within its sample. This rearrangement joins TRBV12-3 or TRBV12-4 to TRBJ1-2; tentatively, D is TRBD1 (5 bases). The CDR3 length is 13 residues. Trimming took off 4 bases at V and 2 bases at J, with 8 bases between the two ends. The CDR3, as DNA: TGTGCCAGCAGTTCACGGGACAACTATGGCTACACCTTC. Translated, it gives CASSSRDNYGYTF.

About this clone itself: The junction departs from germline at one end; a sequencing error may be responsible. This chain uses TRBV7-7 with TRBJ2-3; possible D gene TRBD1, 6 bases. Germline V gives CDR1 SSHAT, CDR2 FNYEAQ (reference sequence). The CDR3 has 17 residues. CDR3 coding DNA: TGTGCTAGCAGCTTAGCACCAACAGGGTTGGGGACAGATACGCAGTATTTT. It is translated as CASSLAPTGLGTDTQYF.

The rearrangement joins TRBV2 to TRBJ1-5; 8 nucleotides align to TRBD1. Germline lookup yields CDR1 SNHLY and CDR2 FYNNEI. Trimming took 1 base from V and 7 from J; bases not matched to a gene: 9. CDR3 length: 16 residues. CDR3 DNA sequence: TGTGCCAGCAGTGAAGAGGGACAGGCCCTTGGGCAGCCCCAGCATTTT. Translation gives CASSEEGQALGQPQHF.

This clone is medium-sized (0.01 to 0.1%) within its sample. This chain connects TRBV30 to TRBJ2-2; D gene ambiguous. In germline, CDR1 is GTSNPN, CDR2 SVGIG (reference sequence). The CDR3 covers 14 residues. Trimming removed 1 base from V and 7 bases from J, with 13 bases in between. CDR3 loop: CAWSELLTSGELFF. CDR3 sequence (DNA): TGTGCCTGGAGTGAACTTTTGACAAGCGGGGAGCTGTTTTTT.

This clone is judged medium-sized. The chain links TRBV6-5 to TRBJ2-2; 7 bases fit TRBD1. This CDR3 is built from 14 residues. Germline CDR1 MNHEY, CDR2 SVGAGI. V lost 0 bases and J lost 7; bases outside the gene matches: 2. The CDR3 sequence: CASSYSTGYGELFF. The CDR3 DNA reads TGTGCCAGCAGTTACTCGACAGGGTACGGGGAGCTGTTTTTT.

This clone turned up a few times. CDR3 sequence reads: CASSRAGDSNEQFF. In nucleotides, the CDR3 is TGTGCCAGCAGTCGCGCGGGGGACAGCAATGAGCAGTTCTTC. The chain recombines TRBV25-1 with TRBJ2-1, with D perhaps given as TRBD1 or TRBD2 (7 bases each). V was shortened by 5 bases and J by 6 bases, with 14 bases between the two germline ends. Germline V lookup: CDR1 MGHDK, CDR2 SYGVNS. This CDR3 has 14 amino acids.

V gene TRBV7-9 combines with J gene TRBJ1-2; D is uncertain. This CDR3 has 13 residues. Germline V CDR1 and CDR2: SEHNR, FQNEAQ (reference sequence). The V and J ends lost 5 bases and 2 bases respectively, with 9 bases between them. The DNA of the CDR3 is TGTGCCAGCAGCAATCAGCCGAACTATGGCTACACCTTC. It yields the protein CASSNQPNYGYTF. Full variable domain (outside the CDR3, taken from reference TRBV7-9 and TRBJ1-2): DTGVSQNPRHKITKRGQNVTFRCDPISEHNRLYWYRQTLGQGPEFLTYFQNEAQLEKSRLLSDRFSAERPKGSFSTLEIQRTEQGDSAMYLCASSNQPNYGYTFGSGTRLTVV.

The V gene is TRBV6-1, the J gene TRBJ1-2, with D tentatively TRBD1 (5 bases). CDR1 MNHNS and CDR2 SASEGT come from the germline V gene. CDR3 length equals 13 residues. V lost 5 bases and J lost 6, with 13 bases in between. CDR3 region: CASSSGTQNGYTF. The CDR3 DNA reads TGTGCCAGCAGTTCCGGGACTCAGAATGGCTACACCTTC.

As to this clone: Compared with germline, one end of the junction differs, possibly owing to a read error. V is TRBV6-1 and J is TRBJ2-7; perhaps TRBD2 as D (6 bases). This CDR3 spans 13 amino acids. Germline-derived CDR1 and CDR2 are MNHNS and SASEGT. The CDR3 DNA is TGTGCCAGAAGCCGGGGGTCCGTCTTAGAGCACTACTTC. Protein sequence: CARSRGSVLEHYF.

This clone has at least ten counts. This chain joins TRBV27 and TRBJ2-7; TRBD1 matches at 9 bases. V lost 5 bases and J lost 4; bases outside the gene matches: 15. Germline CDR1 and CDR2: MNHEY and SMNVEV (reference sequence). The CDR3 contains 17 residues. The CDR3 is CASSKKGGGQGPYEQYF. The DNA of the CDR3 is TGTGCCAGCAGTAAAAAAGGGGGGGGACAGGGACCTTACGAGCAGTACTTC.

By sample fraction, this clone is medium-sized. This chain uses TRBV24-1 with TRBJ1-3; a weak D match, TRBD1 (6 bases). The germline V and J ends were trimmed by 4 bases and 3 bases, with 18 bases remaining between them. Per the germline V gene, CDR1 is KGHDR and CDR2 is SFDVKD. CDR3 length: 17 residues. CDR3 DNA sequence: TGTGCCACCAGTGAACCCGGACAGTCTTTGAATGGAAACACCATATATTTT. It yields the protein CATSEPGQSLNGNTIYF.